The source of this TCR beta chain is a study of T-cell memory formation after mild COVID-19. As for the study in general: Largely, TCR clusters stayed within a single donor.

CDR3 length: 16 amino acids. Trimming cost V 3 bases and J 2 bases; bases outside gene matches: 7. Germline V gene lookup returns CDR1 SNHLY and CDR2 FYNNEI. This clonotype was counted between two and nine times. MiXCR was run by TCRdb on the 5' RACE reads, yielding one entry per CDR3 protein. Counted here are about 310,000 distinct CDR3 sequences, around a sixth occurring once; the ten biggest clones make up 22%. The specimen sequenced was PBMCs or a T cell subset sorted from them (not recorded which). The TCR originated in a man younger than 35 who had mild COVID-19 (a few samples of this study predate the infection). Cell type and time point are not known. The rearrangement uses TRBV2 and TRBJ2-3, with 8 bases lining up with TRBD1. The CDR3 region has the DNA TGTGCCAGCAGTGATCTTGGGACAGGAATCACAGATACGCAGTATTTT. It yields the protein CASSDLGTGITDTQYF.